This T cell receptor (beta chain) was obtained from a study of graft-versus-host responses after intestinal transplantation. Looking at the study overall: Recipients received multivisceral, liver-intestinal, or isolated intestinal transplants. Tacrolimus and steroids were given for two to three years to all recipients after anti-thymocyte globulin induction. Findings and caveats of the study: Investigators detected GvH clones in recipient marrow, with some emerging earlier in ileum or blood.

The data were produced by immunoSEQ multiplex PCR, yet TCRdb's version contains in-frame clones alone and is incomplete. The table lists some 70,000 clones, roughly 89% of them singletons, with 6.5% to 8.5% in the top ten. In the case of this clone: Its specificity is unknown.

CDR1 and CDR2 (germline): SQVTM, ANQGSEA. Trimming removed 7 bases from V and 2 bases from J, with 14 bases in between. CDR3 size: 13 residues. The source is a human patient who received an intestinal transplant, so some T cells may come from the graft donor. The sequencing here drew on bone marrow, taken almost 750 days after intestinal transplantation. V is TRBV29-1 and J is TRBJ1-2, with D perhaps TRBD1 (5 bases). DNA of the CDR3: TGCAGCGCCCAAGCCGGGGACAACTATGGCTACACCTTC. Translating gives CSAQAGDNYGYTF.